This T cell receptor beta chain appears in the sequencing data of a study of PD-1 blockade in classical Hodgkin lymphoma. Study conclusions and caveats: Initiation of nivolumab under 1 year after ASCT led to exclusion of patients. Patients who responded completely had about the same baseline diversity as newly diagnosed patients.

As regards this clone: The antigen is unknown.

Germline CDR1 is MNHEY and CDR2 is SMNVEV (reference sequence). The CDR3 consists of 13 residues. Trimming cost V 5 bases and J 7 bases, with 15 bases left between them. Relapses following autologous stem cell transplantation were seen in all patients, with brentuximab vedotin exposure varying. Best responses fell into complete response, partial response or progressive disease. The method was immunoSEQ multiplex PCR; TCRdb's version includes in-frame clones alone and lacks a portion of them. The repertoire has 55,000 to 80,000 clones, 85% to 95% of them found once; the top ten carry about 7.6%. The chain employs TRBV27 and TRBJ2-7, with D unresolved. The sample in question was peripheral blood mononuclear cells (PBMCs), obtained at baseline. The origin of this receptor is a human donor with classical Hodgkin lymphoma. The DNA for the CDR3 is TGTGCCAGCAGTCACACCACCTCTTGGGAGCAGTACTTC. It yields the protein CASSHTTSWEQYF.